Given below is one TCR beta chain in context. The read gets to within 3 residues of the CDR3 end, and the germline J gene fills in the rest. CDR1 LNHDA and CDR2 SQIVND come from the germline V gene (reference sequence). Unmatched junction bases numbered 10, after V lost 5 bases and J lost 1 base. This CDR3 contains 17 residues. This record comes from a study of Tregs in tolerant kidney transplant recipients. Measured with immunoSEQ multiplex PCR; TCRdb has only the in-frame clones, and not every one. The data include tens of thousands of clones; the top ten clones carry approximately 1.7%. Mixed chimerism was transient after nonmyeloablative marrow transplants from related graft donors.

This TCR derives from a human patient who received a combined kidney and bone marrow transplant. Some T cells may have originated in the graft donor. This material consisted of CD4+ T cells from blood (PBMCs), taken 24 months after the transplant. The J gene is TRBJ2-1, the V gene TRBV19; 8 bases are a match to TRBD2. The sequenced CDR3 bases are TGTGCCAGTAGTTTGTCCCGACTAGCGAGTTCCTACAATGAG. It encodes CASSLSRLASSYNE. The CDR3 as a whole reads CASSLSRLASSYNEQFF.